The 18 T cell receptor beta chains reported below all come from one sample, sequenced in a study of T cell responses to AZD1222 COVID-19 vaccine. Produced via immunoSEQ multiplex PCR; TCRdb's table is partial and in-frame only. The table lists 160,000 or so clones, roughly nine tenths of them singletons. The sequenced sample was peripheral blood, obtained after recovery from COVID-19. The receptors come from an adult who had recovered from COVID-19.

This chain connects TRBV27 to TRBJ2-3; D tentatively fits TRBD1 or TRBD2 (5 bases each). Germline CDR1 and CDR2: MNHEY and SMNVEV (reference sequence). With 3 bases removed from V and 3 bases from J, the gap between germline ends came to 13 bases. The CDR3 has 15 amino acids. CDR3 region: CASSLLRGTTDTQYF. For the CDR3, the DNA is TGTGCCAGCAGTTTGCTGAGGGGAACTACAGATACGCAGTATTTT.

This chain uses TRBV28 with TRBJ2-7; possibly TRBD1 for D (6 bases). V was clipped by 6 bases and J by 7 bases, with 25 bases between them. CDR1 and CDR2 from the germline V gene are MDHEN and SYDVKM. This CDR3 has 16 residues. As DNA, the CDR3 is TGTGCCAGCAGACCGGGACACCGTGATGTCTTACCGGAGCAGTACTTC. It is translated as CASRPGHRDVLPEQYF.

In the case of this clone: The CDR3 does not end in the conserved phenylalanine or tryptophan, so this is likely a read error. Because the CDR3's place on the DNA is in doubt, the DNA is left out and the CDR3 is given as listed by TCRdb. This chain connects TRBV20-1 to TRBJ1-2; no check of the table's D call, TRBD1, against the DNA was made. The CDR3 has 9 residues if both end residues are counted. CDR1 DFQATT and CDR2 SNEGSKA come from the germline V gene (reference sequence). CDR3 sequence reads: CSATKDRAL.

The chain joins TRBV5-6 to TRBJ2-3; D possibly matches TRBD1 or TRBD2 (5 bases each). Germline CDR1 is SGHDT and CDR2 is YYEEEE. CDR3 length: 17 residues. With 2 bases removed from V and 2 bases from J, the gap between germline ends came to 18 bases. CDR3 bases: TGTGCCAGCAGCTTCTTCACCGGGACGCAACTCACAGATACGCAGTATTTT. As protein: CASSFFTGTQLTDTQYF.

The chain combines TRBV6-5 with TRBJ1-5, with D possibly being TRBD1 (5 bases). The germline V gene encodes CDR1 MNHEY and CDR2 SVGAGI. The CDR3 extends over 15 amino acids. Trimming took off 6 bases at V and 0 bases at J, with 12 bases between the two ends. CDR3 region: CASRGLTNSNQPQHF. In DNA form, the CDR3 reads TGTGCCAGCAGGGGGCTCACTAATAGCAATCAGCCCCAGCATTTT.

The rearrangement joins TRBV27 to TRBJ2-2; no clear D gene. CDR3 length: 14 amino acids. Germline CDR1 is MNHEY and CDR2 is SMNVEV (reference sequence). V shed 2 bases and J shed 5 bases, with 9 bases lying between them. CDR3 loop: CASSLGVFTGELFF. CDR3 DNA: TGTGCCAGCAGTTTAGGGGTTTTTACCGGGGAGCTGTTTTTT.

This clone appeared many times. J is TRBJ1-2 and V is TRBV6-5; 9 nucleotides align to TRBD1. Germline values: CDR1 MNHEY, CDR2 SVGAGI. The CDR3 covers 15 residues. Trimming at V came to 2 bases and at J to 2 bases, leaving 3 bases not matched to a gene. DNA for the CDR3: TGTGCCAGCAGTTACGACGGGACAGGGAACTATGGCTACACCTTC. Amino acids: CASSYDGTGNYGYTF.

The chain has TRBV6-5 and TRBJ1-2, with D unresolved. In germline, CDR1 is MNHEY, CDR2 SVGAGI. With 8 bases removed from V and 2 bases from J, the gap between germline ends came to 12 bases. The CDR3 consists of 13 residues. The CDR3 reads CASQESGNYGYTF. Here the CDR3 DNA reads TGTGCCAGCCAGGAGAGCGGGAACTATGGCTACACCTTC.

This clone was picked up one time. The V call is TRBV9, the J call TRBJ2-3; 9 nucleotides match TRBD1. The V segment lost 4 bases and the J segment 3 bases; nucleotides outside the gene matches: 6. Looked up from germline, CDR1 is SGDLS and CDR2 is YYNGEE. There are 15 residues in the CDR3. CDR3 bases: TGTGCCAGCAGCCCCGGGACAGGGTTAACAGATACGCAGTATTTT. Its translation is CASSPGTGLTDTQYF.

V usage is TRBV15 and J usage is TRBJ2-2; no definite D call. V dropped 1 base and J dropped 9 bases, with 6 bases sitting between them. From germline, CDR1 is LNHNV and CDR2 YYDKDF (reference sequence). This CDR3 has 12 amino acids. This chain's CDR3 is CATSRVARELFF. The CDR3 coding sequence is TGTGCCACCAGCAGAGTAGCTAGGGAGCTGTTTTTT.

The chain links TRBV2 to TRBJ2-1; 10 bases align to TRBD2. CDR3 length equals 14 residues. In germline, CDR1 is SNHLY, CDR2 FYNNEI. The J segment lost 8 bases and the V segment lost 4 bases, leaving 5 bases of the junction unmatched. CDR3 residues: CASSVLAGEDEQFF. CDR3 DNA sequence: TGTGCCAGCAGTGTTCTAGCGGGGGAGGATGAGCAGTTCTTC. Together with reference TRBV2 and TRBJ2-1, the CDR3 gives the full variable domain: EPEVTQTPSHQVTQMGQEVILRCVPISNHLYFYWYRQILGQKVEFLVSFYNNEISEKSEIFDDQFSVERPDGSNFTLKIRSTKLEDSAMYFCASSVLAGEDEQFFGPGTRLTVL.

The chain recombines TRBV6-5 with TRBJ1-2; D is perhaps TRBD1 (5 bases). Germline lookup yields CDR1 MNHEY and CDR2 SVGAGI. With 6 bases removed from V and 4 bases from J, the gap between germline ends came to 15 bases. This CDR3 has 14 residues. CDR3 nucleotides: TGTGCCAGCAGGACCGGGGCCTCATTCTATGGCTACACCTTC. Protein sequence: CASRTGASFYGYTF.

This chain uses TRBV7-2 with TRBJ2-1, with 7 bases aligning to TRBD1. Germline V gene data show CDR1 as SGHTA and CDR2 as FQGNSA. This CDR3 contains 14 residues. Trimming took 1 base from V and 9 from J; bases not matched to a gene: 6. This CDR3 reads CASSLDRGRVEQFF. The CDR3, as DNA: TGTGCCAGCAGCTTAGACAGGGGTAGGGTTGAGCAGTTCTTC.

The chain is built from TRBV29-1 and TRBJ2-2; TRBD1 matches at 7 bases. In germline, CDR1 is SQVTM, CDR2 ANQGSEA. With 5 bases clipped from V and 2 bases from J, the junction kept 5 bases outside the gene matches. The CDR3 runs 14 residues. The CDR3 DNA follows: TGCAGCGTTTATGACAGGGCAAACACCGGGGAGCTGTTTTTT. Encoded protein: CSVYDRANTGELFF.

V usage is TRBV7-2 and J usage is TRBJ2-7; 13 positions agree with TRBD2. Germline CDR1 SGHTA, CDR2 FQGNSA. V shed 3 bases and J 0 bases; nucleotides not matched to a gene: 11. The CDR3 runs 19 residues. This CDR3 reads CASSFKGGGLAGFSYEQYF. The CDR3 DNA sequence: TGTGCCAGCAGCTTCAAGGGAGGGGGACTAGCGGGATTCTCCTACGAGCAGTACTTC.

Only one count was recorded for this clone. The rearrangement links TRBV23-1 to TRBJ1-6, with a possible D match to TRBD1 (5 bases). TRBV23-1 is identified as an open reading frame with a role that is uncertain. The length of the CDR3 is 14 residues. V lost 11 bases and J 3 bases, leaving 14 bases between the germline ends. CDR3 sequence: CACFGTLYNSPLHF. CDR3 DNA sequence: TGCGCCTGTTTCGGGACCCTCTATAATTCACCCCTCCACTTT.

The rearrangement links TRBV7-2 to TRBJ2-1, with 8 nucleotides matching TRBD1. The trim removed 5 bases at V and 8 bases at J, leaving 17 bases unmatched. The CDR3 has 17 amino acids. Germline V gene data show CDR1 as SGHTA and CDR2 as FQGNSA. CDR3 coding DNA: TGTGCCAGCAGCCCCAGGGCAGGGGGCGCTGGTAGAGATGAGCAGTTCTTC. Its protein is CASSPRAGGAGRDEQFF.

This sequence joins TRBV11-3 and TRBJ2-2; 10 bases are shared with TRBD1. Germline CDR1 is SGHNT and CDR2 is YENEEA. V dropped 4 bases and J dropped 7; count of bases not matched to a gene: 6. This CDR3 is 15 amino acids long. CDR3 region: CASSWPGTGVGELFF. For the CDR3, the DNA is TGTGCCAGCAGCTGGCCGGGGACAGGGGTCGGGGAGCTGTTTTTT.